The subject of this entry is one TCR beta chain. The antigen remains undetermined. These data belong to a study of T cells in narcolepsy. Study background: Patients with NT1 or NT2 and healthy control donors were enrolled. Broader study findings: Same-patient CSF and blood CD4+ T cell clonotypes included HCRT-specific and TRIB2-specific autoreactive ones.

Clones were sequenced by immunoSEQ multiplex PCR, and TCRdb holds only the in-frame ones, with some missing. The sample carries about 35,000 clones, 75% to 90% recorded once. Losses at the gene ends were 6 bases for V and 6 bases for J; bases not matched to a gene: 10. The length of the CDR3 is 16 residues. Germline lookup yields CDR1 MDHEN and CDR2 SYDVKM. The sample comprised memory (CD45RA-) CD4+ T cells from blood. The TCR sequence derives from a human donor in good health. The chain combines TRBV28 with TRBJ2-7; 14 bases are a match to TRBD2. The CDR3 loop is CASSVPTSGRAGEQYF. The CDR3 region has the DNA TGTGCCAGCAGCGTCCCGACTAGCGGGAGGGCAGGCGAGCAGTACTTC.